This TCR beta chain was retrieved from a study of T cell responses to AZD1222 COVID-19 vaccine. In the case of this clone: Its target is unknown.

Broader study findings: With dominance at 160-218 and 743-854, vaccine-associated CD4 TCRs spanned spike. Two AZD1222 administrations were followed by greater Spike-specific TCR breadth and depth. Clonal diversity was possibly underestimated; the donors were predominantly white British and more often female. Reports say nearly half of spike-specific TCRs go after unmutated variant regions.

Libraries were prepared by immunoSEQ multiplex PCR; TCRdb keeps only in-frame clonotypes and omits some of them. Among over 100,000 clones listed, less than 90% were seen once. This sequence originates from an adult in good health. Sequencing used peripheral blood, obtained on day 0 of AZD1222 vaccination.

DNA for the CDR3: TGTGCCAGCTCACCGAGGACGGCGCGGGGGACATCGTCCACTGAAGCTTTCTTT. It is translated as CASSPRTARGTSSTEAFF. The chain couples TRBV18 to TRBJ1-1, with TRBD1 as a possible D gene (6 bases). V lost 3 bases and J 4 bases, leaving 24 bases between the germline ends. Germline assignment: CDR1 KGHSH and CDR2 LQKENI. This CDR3 is built from 18 residues.